The 15 T cell receptor beta chains in this list originate from one sample, sequenced in a study of naive CD8 T cells in extremely preterm neonates. Data came from immunoSEQ multiplex PCR; TCRdb stores just in-frame clones and leaves some out. The sample yields a few thousand clones, 97% seen once. The sample was naive CD8+ T cells from blood. The receptor set was obtained from a human donor in good health.

The chain links TRBV4-2 to TRBJ2-3; 12 bases align to TRBD2. The CDR3 has 16 residues. Per the germline V gene, CDR1 is LGHNA and CDR2 is YNFKEQ. The J segment lost 3 bases and the V segment lost 3 bases, leaving 4 bases of the junction unmatched. CDR3 amino acids: CASSHLAGGPTDTQYF. Here the CDR3 DNA reads TGTGCCAGCAGCCACCTAGCGGGGGGGCCAACAGATACGCAGTATTTT.

CDR3 in amino acids: CASRRAGGWDTQYF. The CDR3 DNA reads TGTGCCAGCAGGAGGGCAGGGGGCTGGGATACGCAGTATTTT. The chain joins TRBV9 to TRBJ2-3; TRBD1 agrees at 8 bases. CDR3 length: 14 residues. V shed 5 bases and J 6 bases; nucleotides not matched to a gene: 8. The germline gives CDR1 SGDLS, CDR2 YYNGEE.

The chain recombines TRBV7-9 with TRBJ2-5; 11 bases fit TRBD2. The J segment lost 3 bases and the V segment lost 4 bases, leaving 4 bases of the junction unmatched. The CDR3 totals 15 residues. Germline values: CDR1 SEHNR, CDR2 FQNEAQ (reference sequence). The CDR3 DNA reads TGTGCCAGCAGCTCGGGACTAGCGGCGAAAGAGACCCAGTACTTC. Translation: CASSSGLAAKETQYF.

The CDR3 DNA is TGTGCCAGCAGCTTTGGCGGATCCTACGAGCAGTACTTC. Amino acid sequence: CASSFGGSYEQYF. The chain recombines TRBV11-2 with TRBJ2-7; D uncertain. Germline loops: CDR1 SGHAT, CDR2 FQNNGV. CDR3 length: 13 residues. V lost 3 bases and J 1 base, leaving 7 bases between the germline ends. Drawing the rest from reference TRBV11-2 and TRBJ2-7, the complete variable domain is EAGVAQSPRYKIIEKRQSVAFWCNPISGHATLYWYQQILGQGPKLLIQFQNNGVVDDSQLPKDRFSAERLKGVDSTLKIQPAKLEDSAVYLCASSFGGSYEQYFGPGTRLTVT.

The rearrangement links TRBV19 to TRBJ1-1, with D possibly TRBD1 on 6 matching bases. CDR1 LNHDA and CDR2 SQIVND come from the germline V gene (reference sequence). The CDR3 runs to 13 residues. Trimming pared 6 bases from V and 6 bases from J, leaving 14 bases between. The CDR3 DNA is TGTGCCAGTAGAAGCGGACAGTACCCTGAAGCTTTCTTT. This codes for CASRSGQYPEAFF.

The rearrangement uses TRBV28 and TRBJ2-2; 8 nucleotides line up with TRBD1. V lost 4 bases and J lost 4; bases outside the gene matches: 2. Germline CDR1 is MDHEN and CDR2 is SYDVKM. The CDR3 consists of 14 residues. The CDR3 loop is CASSWTGSTGELFF. Here the CDR3 DNA reads TGTGCCAGCAGTTGGACAGGGAGCACCGGGGAGCTGTTTTTT.

The gene calls are TRBV19 and TRBJ1-5; D might be TRBD1 (6 bases). Germline values: CDR1 LNHDA, CDR2 SQIVND (reference sequence). This CDR3 spans 13 amino acids. V was shortened by 7 bases and J by 7 bases, with 14 bases between the two germline ends. The chain's CDR3 is CASTGTGYQPQHF. As DNA, the CDR3 is TGTGCCAGTACCGGCACAGGGTACCAGCCCCAGCATTTT.

V gene TRBV27 combines with J gene TRBJ2-5; D may be TRBD1 (7 bases). V lost 2 bases and J 2 bases, leaving 12 bases between the germline ends. In germline, CDR1 is MNHEY, CDR2 SMNVEV (reference sequence). The CDR3 is 15 residues long. CDR3 region: CASSLGGGLQETQYF. In DNA form, the CDR3 reads TGTGCCAGCAGTTTAGGAGGGGGCCTACAAGAGACCCAGTACTTC.

The sample holds one count of this clone. The CDR3 here is CASAPGQGWYGYTF. The CDR3, as DNA: TGTGCCAGCGCTCCGGGACAGGGATGGTATGGCTACACCTTC. This chain connects TRBV27 to TRBJ1-2; TRBD1 agrees at 9 bases. This CDR3 has 14 residues. Per germline, CDR1 MNHEY and CDR2 SMNVEV (reference sequence). With 8 bases clipped from V and 5 bases from J, the junction kept 9 bases outside the gene matches.

This chain's CDR3 is CASTPASETGGYTF. The CDR3 DNA follows: TGTGCCAGCACCCCCGCATCCGAAACGGGAGGCTACACCTTC. This sequence joins TRBV7-9 and TRBJ1-2, with D unclear. The CDR3 covers 14 residues. V dropped 7 bases and J dropped 8 bases, with 20 bases sitting between them. Germline-derived CDR1 and CDR2 are SEHNR and FQNEAQ (reference sequence).

V usage is TRBV27 and J usage is TRBJ2-3, with 11 bases aligning to TRBD2. In germline, CDR1 is MNHEY, CDR2 SMNVEV (reference sequence). This CDR3 comprises 16 residues. V gave up 3 bases and J gave up 4 bases; unmatched junction bases: 6. CDR3 sequence reads: CASSLGSGGVPDTQYF. In DNA, the CDR3 is TGTGCCAGCAGTTTGGGTAGCGGGGGGGTCCCAGATACGCAGTATTTT.

This chain uses TRBV4-1 with TRBJ2-4; 11 bases line up with TRBD2. The CDR3 contains 15 residues. The ends lost 0 bases at V and 8 bases at J; junction bases unmatched: 3. Germline V CDR1 and CDR2: MGHRA, YSYEKL. The CDR3 DNA reads as TGCGCCAGCAGCCAAGATATAGCGGGGGGGCACATTCAGTACTTC. Amino acids: CASSQDIAGGHIQYF.

The chain uses TRBV19 and TRBJ2-2; tentative D call: TRBD2 (6 bases). Germline V gene data show CDR1 as LNHDA and CDR2 as SQIVND (reference sequence). Trimming removed 1 base from V and 5 bases from J, with 8 bases in between. The CDR3 has 14 residues. CDR3 loop: CASSIGAGTGELFF. The DNA for the CDR3 is TGTGCCAGTAGTATAGGGGCGGGGACCGGGGAGCTGTTTTTT. The full variable domain, its missing parts supplied by reference TRBV19 and TRBJ2-2, is DGGITQSPKYLFRKEGQNVTLSCEQNLNHDAMYWYRQDPGQGLRLIYYSQIVNDFQKGDIAEGYSVSREKKESFPLTVTSAQKNPTAFYLCASSIGAGTGELFFGEGSRLTVL.

This clone came up once. The chain employs TRBV7-2 and TRBJ2-2; D is perhaps TRBD1 (5 bases). Looked up from germline, CDR1 is SGHTA and CDR2 is FQGNSA. The ends were cut back, 6 bases at V and 2 bases at J, with 10 bases in the middle. The CDR3 spans 14 residues. CDR3 bases: TGTGCCAGCAGTTGGACACCTAACACCGGGGAGCTGTTTTTT. Protein: CASSWTPNTGELFF.

The chain recombines TRBV19 with TRBJ2-1; 10 positions match TRBD2. CDR1 and CDR2 (germline): LNHDA, SQIVND (reference sequence). This CDR3 region has 17 residues. The V gene end was trimmed by 3 bases and the J gene end by 4 bases; junction bases not matched to a gene: 9. As DNA, the CDR3 is TGTGCCAGTAGTATTCAGATAGCGGGGGGACTATACAATGAGCAGTTCTTC. Translated: CASSIQIAGGLYNEQFF. The whole variable domain, remainder taken from reference TRBV19 and TRBJ2-1, is DGGITQSPKYLFRKEGQNVTLSCEQNLNHDAMYWYRQDPGQGLRLIYYSQIVNDFQKGDIAEGYSVSREKKESFPLTVTSAQKNPTAFYLCASSIQIAGGLYNEQFFGPGTRLTVL.